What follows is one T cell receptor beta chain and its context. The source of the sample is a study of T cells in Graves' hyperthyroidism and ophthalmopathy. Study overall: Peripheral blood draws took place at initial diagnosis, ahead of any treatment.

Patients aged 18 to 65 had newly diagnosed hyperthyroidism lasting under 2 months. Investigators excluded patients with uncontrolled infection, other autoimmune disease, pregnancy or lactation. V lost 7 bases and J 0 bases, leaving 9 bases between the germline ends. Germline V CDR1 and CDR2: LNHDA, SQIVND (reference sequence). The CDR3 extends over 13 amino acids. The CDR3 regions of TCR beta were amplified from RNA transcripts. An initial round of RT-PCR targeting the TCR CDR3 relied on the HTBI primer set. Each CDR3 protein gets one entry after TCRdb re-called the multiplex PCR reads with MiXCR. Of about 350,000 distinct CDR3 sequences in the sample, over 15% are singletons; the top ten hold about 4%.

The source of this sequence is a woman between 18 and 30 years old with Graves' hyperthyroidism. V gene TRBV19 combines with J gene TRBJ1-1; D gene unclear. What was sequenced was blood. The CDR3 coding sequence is TGTGCCAGTACCATCGGGATGAACACTGAAGCTTTCTTT. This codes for CASTIGMNTEAFF.